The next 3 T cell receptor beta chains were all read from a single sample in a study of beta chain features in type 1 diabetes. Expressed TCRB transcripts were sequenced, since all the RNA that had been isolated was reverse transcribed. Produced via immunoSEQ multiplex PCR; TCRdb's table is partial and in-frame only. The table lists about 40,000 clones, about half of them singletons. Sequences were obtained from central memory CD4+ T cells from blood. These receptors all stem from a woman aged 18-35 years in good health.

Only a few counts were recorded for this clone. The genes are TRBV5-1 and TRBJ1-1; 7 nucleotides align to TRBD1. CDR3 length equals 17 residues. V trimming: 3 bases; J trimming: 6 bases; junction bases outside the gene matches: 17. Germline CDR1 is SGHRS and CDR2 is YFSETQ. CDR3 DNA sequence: TGCGCCAGCAGCTCGAGGACAACAGGGGTCCCGGTCGCTGAAGCTTTCTTT. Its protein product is CASSSRTTGVPVAEAFF.

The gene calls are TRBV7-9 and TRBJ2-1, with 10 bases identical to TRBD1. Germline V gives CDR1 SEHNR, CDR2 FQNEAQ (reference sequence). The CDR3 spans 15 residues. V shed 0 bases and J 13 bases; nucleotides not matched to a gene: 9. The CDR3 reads CASSLAGGQGTPQFF. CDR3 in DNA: TGTGCCAGCAGCTTAGCGGGGGGACAGGGGACCCCCCAGTTCTTC. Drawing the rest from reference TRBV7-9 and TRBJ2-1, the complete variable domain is DTGVSQNPRHKITKRGQNVTFRCDPISEHNRLYWYRQTLGQGPEFLTYFQNEAQLEKSRLLSDRFSAERPKGSFSTLEIQRTEQGDSAMYLCASSLAGGQGTPQFFGPGTRLTVL.

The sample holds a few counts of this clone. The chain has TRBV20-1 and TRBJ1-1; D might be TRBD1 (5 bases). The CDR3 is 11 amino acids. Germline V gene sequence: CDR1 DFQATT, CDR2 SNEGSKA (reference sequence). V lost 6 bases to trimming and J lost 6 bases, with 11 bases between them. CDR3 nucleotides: TGCAGTGCCCCAACAGGACCTGAAGCTTTCTTT. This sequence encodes CSAPTGPEAFF.